The next 4 T cell receptor beta chains were all read from a single sample in a study of T-cell reconstitution after alpha-beta-depleted transplantation in children. It was with unique molecular identifiers that the TCRbeta library was prepared. TCRdb re-called the PCR reads with MiXCR, one entry per CDR3 protein. The repertoire holds 700,000 to 950,000 distinct CDR3 sequences, with under 20% as singletons. Source: PBMCs, mostly from graft donor cells, taken 360 days after TCRalphabeta/CD19-depleted stem cell transplant. These receptors were obtained from a male patient younger than 18 who had a stem cell transplant for acute lymphoblastic leukemia, so the T cells may come from the graft donor.

This clonotype was seen repeatedly, ten times or more. The junction departs from the called germline gene at one end, perhaps through a read error. The V and J genes are TRBV5-6 and TRBJ2-1; 13 nucleotides agree with TRBD2. Germline lookup yields CDR1 SGHDT and CDR2 YYEEEE. The CDR3 has 19 amino acids. In DNA form, the CDR3 reads TGTGCCAGCAGTTTGGCCCCAATCCTACTAGCGGGAGGGCCCCCTGAGCAGTTCTTC. It is translated as CASSLAPILLAGGPPEQFF.

This clonotype was found many times. The chain recombines TRBV29-1 with TRBJ2-7; tentatively, D is TRBD2 (5 bases). Looked up from germline, CDR1 is SQVTM and CDR2 is ANQGSEA. V lost 2 bases to trimming and J lost 4 bases, with 12 bases between them. CDR3 length: 13 amino acids. This CDR3 reads CSVEKLVPYEQYF. CDR3 DNA sequence: TGCAGCGTTGAAAAACTAGTACCATACGAGCAGTACTTC.

V usage is TRBV11-1 and J usage is TRBJ2-3; D is uncertain. Germline V gene data show CDR1 as SGHAT and CDR2 as FQDESV (reference sequence). Trimming left V 0 bases short and J 7 bases short, with 23 bases between. The CDR3 contains 18 residues. The DNA for the CDR3 is TGTGCCAGCAGCTTAGCCCCCGGGCTCGGCCGTCTTCCGTATACGCAGTATTTT. It specifies CASSLAPGLGRLPYTQYF.

The V gene is TRBV7-7, the J gene TRBJ2-3, with a weak D call TRBD1 (6 bases). The CDR3 length is 15 residues. Germline CDR1 is SSHAT and CDR2 is FNYEAQ (reference sequence). Trimming shortened V by 4 bases and J by 1 base, and 12 bases separated the two germline ends. CDR3 sequence reads: CASSSGVGRTDTQYF. In DNA, the CDR3 is TGTGCCAGCAGCTCAGGGGTGGGGCGCACAGATACGCAGTATTTT.